This T cell receptor (beta chain) was recovered during a study of shared clonotypes between healthy human individuals. Overall study: Donors, aged 18 to 49, were two women and a few men. Broader study findings: Sorted-subset sequencing was shown by rarefaction to be incomplete despite large depth.

The repertoire was sequenced with immunoSEQ multiplex PCR; TCRdb's copy has only in-frame clones and lacks some. The table includes about 2.2 million clones, roughly 91% detected once. On this clone: The target antigen is unknown.

This CDR3 region has 14 residues. V lost 6 bases and J 2 bases, leaving 10 bases between the germline ends. The germline gives CDR1 SNHLY, CDR2 FYNNEI. CD45RO-negative, CCR7-selected cells formed the naive CD8 fraction, which excluded terminally differentiated effector memory CD45RA+ cells. Donors, without exception, were Caucasian adults residing in Nashville, Tennessee. Sequences were obtained from naive CD8+ T cells from PBMCs. The clonotype originates from a man aged 18-30 years in good health. Some clones in this sample may be carry-over from other donors' samples. V is TRBV2 and J is TRBJ1-4; weak D call: TRBD1 (6 bases). The CDR3 spells CASSAGVTNEKLFF. The CDR3 DNA is TGTGCCAGCAGCGCAGGGGTTACTAATGAAAAACTGTTTTTT.